The 29 T cell receptor beta chains listed next were all sequenced from one sample in a study of T cells in localized non-small cell lung cancer (dated by TCRdb to about 2020). Libraries were prepared through the immunoSEQ multiplex PCR assay. TCRdb's version of the immuneACCESS table is confined to in-frame rearrangements and falls short of the full clone set. An unresolved V gene accounts for under half of the shortfall where checked; the remainder is of unknown origin. The sample table shows around 45,000 clones, and approximately 86% are seen once. The biggest ten clones account for over 2% of the sample. Sequencing used PBMCs, obtained before any cancer treatment. The receptors derive from a man aged 40 to 70 with stage II lung adenocarcinoma.

This clone has just one count. This chain connects TRBV5-5 to TRBJ2-3, with 8 bases lining up with TRBD1. There are 16 residues in the CDR3. Germline values: CDR1 SGHKS, CDR2 YYEKEE (reference sequence). Trimming took 3 bases from V and 6 from J; bases not matched to a gene: 12. The CDR3 region is CASSSRQGAFLDTQYF. CDR3 in DNA: TGTGCCAGCAGCTCGAGGCAGGGGGCGTTTTTGGATACGCAGTATTTT.

The chain carries TRBV6-1 and TRBJ2-7; 11 bases line up with TRBD2. This CDR3 spans 17 amino acids. The ends lost 0 bases at V and 7 bases at J; junction bases unmatched: 11. Germline V gene sequence: CDR1 MNHNS, CDR2 SASEGT. CDR3 amino acids: CASSEALRSGGAREQYV. The CDR3 DNA reads as TGTGCCAGCAGTGAAGCGCTTCGTAGCGGGGGGGCCCGGGAGCAGTACGTC.

J is TRBJ2-1 and V is TRBV29-1; the D gene is possibly TRBD1 (6 bases). This CDR3 region has 14 residues. V lost 3 bases and J lost 4, with 13 bases in between. The germline gives CDR1 SQVTM, CDR2 ANQGSEA. For the CDR3, the DNA is TGCAGCGTTGATAACAGGGAATCTTACAATGAGCAGTTCTTC. Translating gives CSVDNRESYNEQFF.

J is TRBJ2-3 and V is TRBV7-2; TRBD2 matches at 9 bases. Germline CDR1 is SGHTA and CDR2 is FQGNSA. The ends lost 1 base at V and 4 bases at J; junction bases unmatched: 6. The CDR3 loop spans 16 amino acids. CDR3 in DNA: TGTGCCAGCAGCTTAGTACCAGCGGGGGGCCCAGATACGCAGTATTTT. Translation: CASSLVPAGGPDTQYF.

This rearrangement joins TRBV30 to TRBJ1-3; tentative D call: TRBD1 (6 bases). The germline V gene encodes CDR1 GTSNPN and CDR2 SVGIG (reference sequence). The CDR3 loop spans 14 amino acids. Trimming left V 1 base short and J 2 bases short, with 9 bases between. CDR3 loop: CAWSEQGPGNTIYF. In DNA form, the CDR3 reads TGTGCCTGGAGTGAACAGGGCCCTGGAAACACCATATATTTT.

This rearrangement joins TRBV5-1 to TRBJ2-3; maybe TRBD2 (5 bases). The CDR3 covers 17 residues. Germline V gene data show CDR1 as SGHRS and CDR2 as YFSETQ. Trimming left V 0 bases short and J 4 bases short, with 18 bases between. In DNA form, the CDR3 reads TGCGCCAGCAGCTTGGTCGGTGCGGGTAATACGGCAGATACGCAGTATTTT. This sequence encodes CASSLVGAGNTADTQYF.

The chain couples TRBV2 to TRBJ2-7, with D possibly matching TRBD1 (6 bases). The CDR3 covers 13 residues. Germline loops: CDR1 SNHLY, CDR2 FYNNEI. V was clipped by 11 bases and J by 0 bases, with 14 bases between them. CDR3 residues: CALGDTNSYEQYV. The CDR3 region has the DNA TGTGCCTTAGGGGACACAAACTCCTACGAGCAGTACGTC.

The rearrangement links TRBV5-6 to TRBJ1-6, with D unclear. From germline, CDR1 is SGHDT and CDR2 YYEEEE. Trimming shortened V by 0 bases and J by 9 bases, and 4 bases separated the two germline ends. The CDR3 runs to 12 residues. The CDR3 sequence: CASSLGSSPLHF. As DNA, the CDR3 is TGTGCCAGCAGCTTGGGGAGTTCACCCCTCCACTTT.

The chain carries TRBV5-1 and TRBJ1-2, with 10 bases aligning to TRBD1. The CDR3 length is 17 residues. The junction had 14 bases not matched to a gene; V was cut back by 2 bases and J by 7 bases. Germline values: CDR1 SGHRS, CDR2 YFSETQ. CDR3 DNA: TGCGCCAGCAGCTTACTAGACAGGGGGCCACCTTACTTTGGCTACACCTTC. Its protein is CASSLLDRGPPYFGYTF.

Concerning this clone itself: In the same sample, other DNA sequences code for this CDR3. The V gene is TRBV19, the J gene TRBJ1-6; tentative D call: TRBD1 (5 bases). The CDR3 runs to 15 residues. Germline V CDR1 and CDR2: LNHDA, SQIVND (reference sequence). V was cut by 8 bases and J by 0 bases, with 11 bases left in between. CDR3 bases: TGTGCCAGTTGCGACAGTAGCTCCTATAATTCACCCCTCCACTTT. This codes for CASCDSSSYNSPLHF.

The gene calls are TRBV19 and TRBJ1-3; no firm D call. There are 15 residues in the CDR3. Germline values: CDR1 LNHDA, CDR2 SQIVND (reference sequence). V dropped 6 bases and J dropped 4 bases, with 16 bases sitting between them. Here the CDR3 DNA reads TGTGCCAGTAGAGATCGGGGAGGCGCGGGAAACACCATATATTTT. Protein: CASRDRGGAGNTIYF.

This sequence joins TRBV5-4 and TRBJ2-2, with D maybe TRBD1 (5 bases). Between the trimmed V and J ends, which lost 0 bases and 4 bases, there was a span of 16 bases. Germline loops: CDR1 SGHNT, CDR2 YYREEE (reference sequence). CDR3 length: 17 amino acids. This CDR3 is CASSLGRGAPTTGELFF. In nucleotides, the CDR3 is TGTGCCAGCAGCTTGGGAAGGGGCGCGCCTACCACCGGGGAGCTGTTTTTT.

V and J are TRBV7-7 and TRBJ2-5; 7 nucleotides match TRBD2. The germline gives CDR1 SSHAT, CDR2 FNYEAQ (reference sequence). Losses at the gene ends were 6 bases for V and 2 bases for J; bases not matched to a gene: 6. The CDR3 spans 14 residues. For the CDR3, the DNA is TGTGCCAGCAGTCCGAGACTAGCTCAAGAGACCCAGTACTTC. Protein: CASSPRLAQETQYF.

The genes are TRBV5-5 and TRBJ1-2, with 7 bases matching TRBD1. From germline, CDR1 is SGHKS and CDR2 YYEKEE (reference sequence). The CDR3 extends over 13 amino acids. The V segment lost 2 bases and the J segment 7 bases; nucleotides outside the gene matches: 5. The CDR3 spells CASSLTGASGYTF. DNA of the CDR3: TGTGCCAGCAGCTTAACAGGGGCGAGTGGCTACACCTTC.

This clone was recorded once. The J gene is TRBJ1-5, the V gene TRBV6-5, with TRBD1 identical over 10 bases. J lost 7 bases, V lost 6 bases, and 9 bases had no gene match. The CDR3 covers 15 residues. CDR1 and CDR2 from the germline V gene are MNHEY and SVGAGI. This CDR3 reads CASSSRGTGEQPQHF. CDR3 nucleotide sequence: TGTGCCAGCAGCTCCAGGGGGACAGGGGAACAGCCCCAGCATTTT.

The chain links TRBV19 to TRBJ1-3; TRBD1 aligns across 10 bases. The germline CDR1 and CDR2 sequences are LNHDA and SQIVND (reference sequence). Trimming cost V 3 bases and J 4 bases; bases outside gene matches: 3. The CDR3 has 15 residues. CDR3 region: CASSMGTGVGNTIYF. CDR3 bases: TGTGCCAGTAGTATGGGGACAGGGGTCGGAAACACCATATATTTT.

J is TRBJ2-7 and V is TRBV9, with 7 bases fitting TRBD2. The CDR3 totals 15 residues. V shed 9 bases, J shed 3 bases, and the junction held 15 bases outside the gene matches. CDR1 and CDR2 from the germline V gene are SGDLS and YYNGEE. Here the CDR3 reads CATSMVQRGCYEQYV. The CDR3 DNA is TGTGCCACCTCCATGGTACAGCGGGGCTGCTACGAGCAGTACGTC.

This clone was counted only a few times. The chain employs TRBV6-6 and TRBJ2-5; possibly TRBD1 for D (5 bases). V lost 0 bases, J lost 4 bases, and 12 bases lay in between. The length of the CDR3 is 15 residues. CDR1 and CDR2 (germline): MNHNY, SVGAGI (reference sequence). The CDR3 reads CASSYSKGSGETQYF. DNA of the CDR3: TGTGCCAGCAGTTACTCGAAGGGGTCGGGAGAGACCCAGTACTTC.

The chain couples TRBV5-1 to TRBJ2-1; D gene unclear. The germline CDR1 and CDR2 sequences are SGHRS and YFSETQ. This CDR3 contains 14 residues. With 3 bases removed from V and 9 bases from J, the gap between germline ends came to 16 bases. CDR3 nucleotides: TGCGCCAGCAGCTCCCAAACAGTTTATAGTGAGCAGTTCTTC. This gives the protein CASSSQTVYSEQFF.

V gene TRBV30 combines with J gene TRBJ2-2, with a weak D call TRBD2 (5 bases). The germline V gene encodes CDR1 GTSNPN and CDR2 SVGIG (reference sequence). The V end was cut by 3 bases, the J end by 5 bases, with 16 bases between. The CDR3 has 15 amino acids. The CDR3 here is CAWSLLGIDTGELFF. The DNA for the CDR3 is TGTGCCTGGAGCCTCCTCGGGATCGATACCGGGGAGCTGTTTTTT. Full variable domain (missing parts from reference TRBV30 and TRBJ2-2): SQTIHQWPATLVQPVGSPLSLECTVEGTSNPNLYWYRQAAGRGLQLLFYSVGIGQISSEVPQNLSASRPQDRQFILSSKKLLLSDSGFYLCAWSLLGIDTGELFFGEGSRLTVL.

To note about this clone: Different DNA sequences within this sample yield the same CDR3. The chain links TRBV15 to TRBJ1-5; the D is unclear. Germline V gene sequence: CDR1 LNHNV, CDR2 YYDKDF (reference sequence). Trimming shortened V by 0 bases and J by 6 bases, and 6 bases separated the two germline ends. The CDR3 runs 13 residues. As DNA, the CDR3 is TGTGCCACCAGCAGAGATCTGGGTCAGCCCCAGCATTTT. It yields the protein CATSRDLGQPQHF.

V is TRBV2 and J is TRBJ1-1; D may be TRBD1 (5 bases). The CDR3 is 13 residues long. The germline CDR1 and CDR2 sequences are SNHLY and FYNNEI. The V gene lost 7 bases and the J gene lost 0 bases, with 9 bases spanning the gap. CDR3 region: CASTGSLNTEAFF. In DNA form, the CDR3 reads TGTGCCAGCACAGGGTCCCTGAACACTGAAGCTTTCTTT.

V and J are TRBV11-3 and TRBJ2-2, with D possibly matching TRBD1 (7 bases). The length of the CDR3 is 17 residues. Germline V gene sequence: CDR1 SGHNT, CDR2 YENEEA. V was cut by 0 bases and J by 3 bases, with 14 bases left in between. CDR3 loop: CASSLDRRGRDTGELFF. The CDR3 nucleotides read TGTGCCAGCAGCTTAGATCGGAGGGGGCGGGACACCGGGGAGCTGTTTTTT.

The chain combines TRBV29-1 with TRBJ2-3; 10 bases match TRBD2. This CDR3 is built from 15 residues. The V gene end was trimmed by 6 bases and the J gene end by 6 bases; junction bases not matched to a gene: 12. Per the germline V gene, CDR1 is SQVTM and CDR2 is ANQGSEA. Here the CDR3 DNA reads TGCAGCGTCTCCGGGACTAGCGTCGTCTCCGATACGCAGTATTTT. Translation: CSVSGTSVVSDTQYF.

The gene calls are TRBV4-2 and TRBJ2-1; D assignment may be TRBD1 or TRBD2 (5 bases each). Trimming took 4 bases from V and 7 from J, leaving 17 bases between them. Per germline, CDR1 LGHNA and CDR2 YNFKEQ. The CDR3 sequence is 15 residues long. The CDR3 here is CASSLRDGEGNEQFF. In DNA form, the CDR3 reads TGTGCCAGCAGCCTCCGGGACGGCGAGGGAAATGAGCAGTTCTTC.

V is TRBV6-5 and J is TRBJ1-1, with D possibly TRBD1 on 6 matching bases. Germline assignment: CDR1 MNHEY and CDR2 SVGAGI. This CDR3 is built from 14 residues. V lost 2 bases and J 3 bases, leaving 10 bases between the germline ends. The CDR3 nucleotides are TGTGCCAGCAGTTACAGGGGGGAGGACACTGAAGCTTTCTTT. Amino acids: CASSYRGEDTEAFF.

The gene calls are TRBV10-3 and TRBJ2-5; D gene uncertain. Germline V gene data show CDR1 as ENHRY and CDR2 as SYGVKD. The CDR3 has 12 residues. Trimming stripped 6 bases from V and 5 bases from J, with 10 bases between. DNA for the CDR3: TGTGCCATCAGCCTTAACGGGGAGACCCAGTACTTC. Residues: CAISLNGETQYF.

J is TRBJ2-7 and V is TRBV2; either TRBD1 or TRBD2 may fit D (5 bases each). V was shortened by 6 bases and J by 3 bases, with 27 bases between the two germline ends. Germline CDR1 SNHLY, CDR2 FYNNEI. This CDR3 is built from 18 residues. In DNA, the CDR3 is TGTGCCAGCAGGGGGACGGTTGCAGGTCCCCAAACCTTCTACGAGCAGTACTTC. It codes for CASRGTVAGPQTFYEQYF.

This clone was detected once. The chain has TRBV4-2 and TRBJ1-1; D is possibly TRBD1 (6 bases). This CDR3 region has 14 residues. Germline lookup yields CDR1 LGHNA and CDR2 YNFKEQ. Trimming removed 0 bases from V and 7 bases from J, with 12 bases in between. The CDR3 sequence: CASSQDGGLSEAFF. CDR3 coding DNA: TGTGCCAGCAGCCAAGATGGGGGGCTAAGTGAAGCTTTCTTT.